This passage covers 30 T cell receptor beta chains from one sample sequenced in a study of blood T cell repertoires in COVID-19. Produced via immunoSEQ multiplex PCR; TCRdb's table is partial and in-frame only. The data hold around 300,000 clones, with about 89% observed a single time. The source material was PBMCs or T cells enriched from blood (not recorded which). These receptors were obtained from a woman between 40 and 55 years old who had recovered from COVID-19.

CDR3 nucleotides: TGTGCCAGCAGCTTTTTCGGGACAGGGAACACTGAAGCTTTCTTT. It yields the protein CASSFFGTGNTEAFF. The rearrangement uses TRBV5-5 and TRBJ1-1; 8 nucleotides align to TRBD1. The trim removed 2 bases at V and 1 base at J, leaving 4 bases unmatched. The CDR3 is made up of 15 amino acids. CDR1 is SGHKS and CDR2 is YYEKEE in the germline V gene (reference sequence).

The gene calls are TRBV7-2 and TRBJ2-7; TRBD2 aligns across 8 bases. In germline, CDR1 is SGHTA, CDR2 FQGNSA. The CDR3 contains 16 residues. The V and J ends lost 2 bases and 3 bases, in that order; junction bases with no gene match: 9. The CDR3 DNA follows: TGTGCCAGCAGCTTAAAACCGGGACTAGGGCTCTACGAGCAGTACTTC. As protein: CASSLKPGLGLYEQYF.

The chain couples TRBV9 to TRBJ1-4; 9 positions agree with TRBD1. Looked up from germline, CDR1 is SGDLS and CDR2 is YYNGEE. CDR3 length: 15 residues. V shed 0 bases, J shed 8 bases, and the junction held 5 bases outside the gene matches. This CDR3 is CASSVGPGTGEKLFF. CDR3 DNA sequence: TGTGCCAGCAGCGTAGGTCCCGGGACAGGGGAAAAACTGTTTTTT. The entire variable domain, with the rest obtained from reference TRBV9 and TRBJ1-4, is as follows: DSGVTQTPKHLITATGQRVTLRCSPRSGDLSVYWYQQSLDQGLQFLIQYYNGEERAKGNILERFSAQQFPDLHSELNLSSLELGDSALYFCASSVGPGTGEKLFFGSGTQLSVL.

J is TRBJ1-6 and V is TRBV10-3, with D possibly matching TRBD1 (5 bases). In germline, CDR1 is ENHRY, CDR2 SYGVKD. The CDR3 loop spans 13 amino acids. Trimming pared 5 bases from V and 9 bases from J, leaving 11 bases between. In nucleotides, the CDR3 is TGTGCCATCAGTCCGGGTACAGGTTCACCCCTCCACTTT. This sequence encodes CAISPGTGSPLHF.

The V gene is TRBV11-1, the J gene TRBJ2-5, with 7 bases lining up with TRBD2. V dropped 4 bases and J dropped 2; count of bases not matched to a gene: 4. The CDR3 is 14 residues long. CDR1 SGHAT and CDR2 FQDESV come from the germline V gene (reference sequence). DNA for the CDR3: TGTGCCAGCAGCTATGGGGGGGATCAAGAGACCCAGTACTTC. Translating it yields CASSYGGDQETQYF.

The table lists this clone with a few counts. The V call is TRBV29-1, the J call TRBJ2-7; 9 bases line up with TRBD1. The J segment lost 5 bases and the V segment lost 6 bases, leaving 11 bases of the junction unmatched. Germline CDR1 and CDR2: SQVTM and ANQGSEA. CDR3 length: 14 amino acids. The CDR3 nucleotides read TGCAGCGTACTCAGGGACAGGGACTCTAACGAGCAGTACTTC. This translates into CSVLRDRDSNEQYF.

The genes are TRBV20-1 and TRBJ2-3; D possibly corresponds to TRBD2 (6 bases). V was pared by 3 bases and J by 6 bases, with 19 bases between. The CDR3 is made up of 15 amino acids. The germline gives CDR1 DFQATT, CDR2 SNEGSKA (reference sequence). The DNA of the CDR3 is TGCAGTGCTAGTCTTAGCGGACCCTTCCAGGATACGCAGTATTTT. This gives the protein CSASLSGPFQDTQYF.

This chain links TRBV7-9 with TRBJ1-3, with D tentatively TRBD1 (6 bases). CDR3 length: 14 residues. V was trimmed by 5 bases and J by 2 bases, leaving 10 bases between them. The germline gives CDR1 SEHNR, CDR2 FQNEAQ (reference sequence). The CDR3 here is CASSVRGTGNTIYF. For the CDR3, the DNA is TGTGCCAGCAGCGTCAGGGGTACTGGAAACACCATATATTTT.

This clone showed up just a few times. The V gene is TRBV14, the J gene TRBJ1-2, with D tentatively TRBD1 (6 bases). V was trimmed by 0 bases and J by 5 bases, leaving 16 bases between them. CDR3 length: 16 amino acids. Germline V lookup: CDR1 SGHDN, CDR2 FVKESK. CDR3: CASSQEMGQRRYGYTF. The CDR3 region has the DNA TGTGCCAGCAGCCAAGAGATGGGACAAAGGAGGTATGGCTACACCTTC.

The chain is built from TRBV7-3 and TRBJ2-1, with D perhaps TRBD2 (5 bases). Germline V gives CDR1 SGHTA, CDR2 FQGTGA. There are 18 residues in the CDR3. V lost 0 bases and J lost 0, with 15 bases in between. The CDR3 protein is CASSLTGERRSSYNEQFF. The CDR3 DNA follows: TGTGCCAGCAGCTTAACGGGCGAGCGGAGGAGCTCCTACAATGAGCAGTTCTTC.

CDR3 nucleotides: TGTGCCAGCAGCGTAGCTACCGGGACAGCCTACGAGCAGTACTTC. This sequence encodes CASSVATGTAYEQYF. The V call is TRBV9, the J call TRBJ2-7, with TRBD1 matching 7 bases. Germline CDR1 and CDR2: SGDLS and YYNGEE. This CDR3 has 15 residues. V lost 0 bases, J lost 2 bases, and 5 bases stayed unmatched.

The chain employs TRBV30 and TRBJ2-2, with 10 bases fitting TRBD2. Losses at the gene ends were 3 bases for V and 3 bases for J; bases not matched to a gene: 10. The CDR3 consists of 17 residues. Germline assignment: CDR1 GTSNPN and CDR2 SVGIG (reference sequence). CDR3 amino acids: CAWSQLAGRWDTGELFF. The CDR3 DNA reads TGTGCCTGGAGCCAACTAGCGGGACGGTGGGACACCGGGGAGCTGTTTTTT.

V usage is TRBV5-1 and J usage is TRBJ1-6; 8 nucleotides align to TRBD1. Germline assignment: CDR1 SGHRS and CDR2 YFSETQ. The CDR3 is 14 residues long. Germline trimming cut 1 base from V and 8 bases from J; bases unmatched to any gene: 2. The CDR3 spells CASSLTGGYSPLHF. DNA for the CDR3: TGCGCCAGCAGCTTGACAGGGGGTTATTCACCCCTCCACTTT.

The chain joins TRBV4-2 to TRBJ1-5, with 8 positions matching TRBD1. The CDR3 is 15 residues long. Germline CDR1 reads LGHNA; CDR2 reads YNFKEQ. Trimming removed 0 bases from V and 6 bases from J; junction bases left unmatched: 4. This CDR3 is CASSQDSGGFQPQHF. For the CDR3, the DNA is TGTGCCAGCAGCCAAGATTCAGGGGGCTTTCAGCCCCAGCATTTT.

The chain is built from TRBV4-1 and TRBJ1-2, with D unresolved. Germline V gene data show CDR1 as MGHRA and CDR2 as YSYEKL. V lost 0 bases and J 4 bases, leaving 12 bases between the germline ends. This CDR3 has 15 residues. CDR3 region: CASSQDIQVLYGYTF. The DNA for the CDR3 is TGCGCCAGCAGCCAAGATATTCAGGTTCTCTATGGCTACACCTTC.

The V and J genes are TRBV6-6 and TRBJ1-4, with D unclear. Trimming took off 8 bases at V and 2 bases at J, with 15 bases between the two ends. The germline V gene has CDR1 MNHNY and CDR2 SVGAGI (reference sequence). This CDR3 contains 15 residues. The CDR3 sequence: CASYNRGTTNEKLFF. DNA of the CDR3: TGTGCCAGCTATAATCGGGGAACTACTAATGAAAAACTGTTTTTT.

The chain combines TRBV7-3 with TRBJ1-2; D might be TRBD1 (5 bases). Germline values: CDR1 SGHTA, CDR2 FQGTGA. V was shortened by 0 bases and J by 4 bases, with 9 bases between the two germline ends. The CDR3 extends over 14 amino acids. The DNA for the CDR3 is TGTGCCAGCAGCTTAACTCCAGGGCCCTATGGCTACACCTTC. Protein: CASSLTPGPYGYTF.

This chain links TRBV12-3 or TRBV12-4 with TRBJ1-2, with D perhaps matching TRBD1 (5 bases). The ends were cut back, 7 bases at V and 7 bases at J, with 10 bases in the middle. The length of the CDR3 is 11 residues. In nucleotides, the CDR3 is TGTGCCAGCAATGGGGGGGGTGGCTACACCTTC. The encoded protein is CASNGGGGYTF.

The chain has TRBV18 and TRBJ2-3; D uncertain. This CDR3 is built from 13 residues. Germline values: CDR1 KGHSH, CDR2 LQKENI. V was cut by 3 bases and J by 0 bases, with 4 bases left in between. The CDR3 DNA is TGTGCCAGCTCACCCCTTAGCACAGATACGCAGTATTTT. Translating gives CASSPLSTDTQYF.

The rearrangement links TRBV7-2 to TRBJ2-3, with 8 nucleotides matching TRBD2. Germline trimming cut 2 bases from V and 3 bases from J; bases unmatched to any gene: 10. The length of the CDR3 is 17 residues. CDR1 SGHTA and CDR2 FQGNSA come from the germline V gene. The CDR3 nucleotides are TGTGCCAGCAGCTTAAGGTCCCGGGGGGGCAGAACAGATACGCAGTATTTT. Translation: CASSLRSRGGRTDTQYF.

J is TRBJ2-7 and V is TRBV7-2; 10 nucleotides agree with TRBD2. Per germline, CDR1 SGHTA and CDR2 FQGNSA. Trimming at V came to 5 bases and at J to 8 bases, leaving 9 bases not matched to a gene. The CDR3 runs to 14 residues. CDR3 bases: TGTGCCAGCAGCACGGGGACTAGCGCTAGGCAGCAGTACTTC. Protein sequence: CASSTGTSARQQYF.

The chain recombines TRBV5-1 with TRBJ2-3; no clear D gene. The germline gives CDR1 SGHRS, CDR2 YFSETQ. The ends were cut back, 0 bases at V and 2 bases at J, with 7 bases in the middle. The CDR3 is made up of 14 amino acids. The CDR3 DNA is TGCGCCAGCAGCTTGGGTCTTAACACAGATACGCAGTATTTT. It translates to CASSLGLNTDTQYF.

This chain connects TRBV30 to TRBJ2-5; a weak D match, TRBD2 (6 bases). The germline V and J ends were trimmed by 4 bases and 5 bases, with 20 bases remaining between them. Germline V CDR1 and CDR2: GTSNPN, SVGIG (reference sequence). This CDR3 spans 15 amino acids. CDR3 nucleotide sequence: TGTGCCTGGACCCGGGACTCAACGAGGAGGGAGACCCAGTACTTC. Its translation is CAWTRDSTRRETQYF.

The chain uses TRBV7-6 and TRBJ2-5; 9 bases are a match to TRBD1. V shed 1 base and J 4 bases; nucleotides not matched to a gene: 7. Germline CDR1 and CDR2: SGHVS and FNYEAQ. The CDR3 runs to 16 residues. This CDR3 reads CASSLVAGQGLETQYF. The DNA of the CDR3 is TGTGCCAGCAGCTTAGTGGCGGGACAGGGTTTAGAGACCCAGTACTTC.

The chain has TRBV30 and TRBJ1-2, with 8 bases lining up with TRBD1. CDR1 and CDR2 from the germline V gene are GTSNPN and SVGIG (reference sequence). V gave up 4 bases and J gave up 4 bases; unmatched junction bases: 8. This CDR3 is built from 14 residues. The CDR3 DNA is TGTGCCTGGACTCAGGACAGGGTTATCTATGGCTACACCTTC. This translates into CAWTQDRVIYGYTF.

The chain joins TRBV19 to TRBJ2-6, with no clear D. The CDR3 is made up of 16 amino acids. Germline V CDR1 and CDR2: LNHDA, SQIVND (reference sequence). Trimming pared 4 bases from V and 1 base from J, leaving 11 bases between. The CDR3 DNA reads as TGTGCCAGTAGTAAGGTCTACGGGTCTGGGGCCAACGTCCTGACTTTC. This sequence encodes CASSKVYGSGANVLTF.

This clone has just a few counts. The chain combines TRBV7-3 with TRBJ2-7; TRBD1 is a possible D gene (6 bases). The CDR3 totals 13 residues. The V gene's germline CDR1 is SGHTA and CDR2 FQGTGA. Between the trimmed V and J ends, which lost 8 bases and 6 bases, there was a span of 17 bases. The CDR3 bases are TGTGCCAGCGCCTCTACAGGGATGACCGAGCAGTACTTC. Translation gives CASASTGMTEQYF.

The chain employs TRBV20-1 and TRBJ2-1; D is unresolved. The V end lost 5 bases, the J end lost 5 bases, and 7 bases lay between the germline ends. CDR1 is DFQATT and CDR2 is SNEGSKA in the germline V gene (reference sequence). The CDR3 spans 11 residues. CDR3 amino acids: CSARRDNEQFF. In nucleotides, the CDR3 is TGCAGTGCTCGGAGAGACAATGAGCAGTTCTTC.

This clone came up once. J is TRBJ1-3 and V is TRBV7-8; no clear D gene. The germline CDR1 and CDR2 sequences are SGHVS and FQNEAQ. The length of the CDR3 is 13 residues. The V end lost 2 bases, the J end lost 4 bases, and 6 bases lay between the germline ends. CDR3 bases: TGTGCCAGCAGCTTATTCGCGGGAAACACCATATATTTT. It encodes CASSLFAGNTIYF.

The chain combines TRBV6-5 with TRBJ2-7; possible D gene TRBD2, 5 bases. Trimming removed 8 bases at V and 6 bases at J, with 20 bases between. Germline-derived CDR1 and CDR2 are MNHEY and SVGAGI. CDR3 length equals 14 residues. This CDR3 is CASSVGVDLSEQYF. The CDR3 DNA follows: TGTGCCAGCTCCGTCGGGGTAGACCTTTCCGAGCAGTACTTC.